This T cell receptor (beta chain) appears in the sequencing data of a study of blood T cell repertoires in COVID-19 (dated by TCRdb to between 2020 and 2021). About the full investigation: Samples covering the acute and convalescent phases of COVID-19 were provided by collaborators in the United States, Italy and Spain. The prospective study material was composed of cDNA or gDNA derived from T cells, B-cell-depleted T cells, or PBMCs. Subjects who had been exposed to COVID-19, were actively infected with it, or had recovered from it provided the deeply sampled blood TCRbeta repertoires that made up the dataset. The repertoires were released in a freely available public database meant as a resource for research on the immune response to SARS-CoV-2. Samples were obtained from the ongoing ImmuneRACE study (first 160 participants) and from roughly 1,300 subjects provided by 6 global collaborators. The sample metadata nearly always contained a de-identified subject ID, COVID-19 status, age in years and sex. Where HLA class I and class II types were available, the types were taken from metadata supplied by the sample provider, not from assay-based typing. Beyond this particular receptor, the publication reports: How much clinical and demographic metadata was included differed by source and by participant, and the metadata was provided uncurated.

The collaborating institutions used their own protocols to collect whole blood in K2EDTA tubes. For TCRbeta analysis, collaborators shipped samples as frozen whole blood, isolated PBMCs, or DNA extracted from either of those sample types. Concerning this clone: It lacks a known antigen. Per-base qualities were not stored, and no clone one base away is much larger.

TCRbeta CDR3 regions were amplified from genomic DNA using the immunoSEQ Assay, a bias-controlled multiplex PCR. The study's processing was this. The number of nucleated cells in each sample was estimated from the amplification of reference gene primers within the assay. To quantify the absolute abundance of each unique TCRbeta CDR3 rearrangement, sequence reads were collapsed and filtered. For each sample, productive Simpson clonality was calculated by taking the square root of Simpson's diversity index across productive rearrangements. TCRdb holds this immuneACCESS table with in-frame rearrangements only. Some clones are missing; in checked studies, unresolved V genes explain under half, and the rest has no known cause. The DNA was the basis for D and trimming; V, J and clone size are from that table. The sample table shows approximately 100,000 clones, and 82% are seen once. Around 9.9% of the sample belongs to the ten largest clones.

From a lookup of the germline V gene (reference sequence), CDR1 and CDR2 are MNHNY and SVGAGI. The CDR3 starts with the cysteine, ends with the phenylalanine, and has 15 residues. Solely the CDR3 DNA is kept, with 45 bases framed from the first base. Trimming at the junction amounts to 8 bases on V and 6 bases on J, and the germline ends lie 22 bases apart. The rearranged segments are TRBV6-6 and TRBJ2-5, with TRBD2 perhaps the D gene, on 7 matching bases. The TCR comes from a man between 70 and 80 years old with active or convalescent COVID-19. Sequencing was performed on peripheral blood. The DNA sequence reads TGTGCCAGCGATCGCGGGGGCGCAGGGTTCAAGACCCAGTACTTC. It codes for CASDRGGAGFKTQYF.